The rows below give T cell receptor beta chains drawn from one sample of a study of response to subunit inactivated influenza vaccine. TCRdb redid the calling of the RT-PCR reads with MiXCR, one entry per CDR3 protein. The sample carries some 600,000 distinct CDR3 sequences, 14% recorded once. The input for sequencing was PBMCs from blood, taken about 14 days before vaccination. These receptors were collected from a man aged 50 to 60 who received an inactivated influenza vaccine. Each CDR3 is given with its conserved first and last residue. A D gene is named only where the DNA matches it firmly. Where a row states a size, it is once, few, many or the class of an expanded clone; other rows omit it.

V gene	D gene	J gene	clone size	CDR3 protein	CDR3 DNA
TRBV6-2/TRBV6-3	NA	TRBJ2-6	NA	CASTLQGNSGANVLTF	TGTGCCAGCACCCTGCAAGGGAATAGCGGGGCCAACGTCCTGACTTTC
TRBV5-5	NA	TRBJ2-5	NA	CASSLVSAGQETQYF	TGTGCCAGCAGCTTGGTTTCGGCAGGCCAAGAGACCCAGTACTTC
TRBV4-3	NA	TRBJ2-1	NA	CASSQDAGREQFF	TGCGCCAGCAGCCAAGATGCAGGCCGTGAGCAGTTCTTC
TRBV7-2	NA	TRBJ1-2	NA	CASSPGAVYGYTF	TGTGCCAGCAGCCCCGGAGCCGTTTATGGCTACACCTTC
TRBV5-5	TRBD1	TRBJ2-2	many	CASSRGTGVSGELFF	TGTGCCAGCAGCCGTGGGACAGGGGTTTCCGGGGAGCTGTTTTTT
TRBV5-1	NA	TRBJ2-7	once	CASSLDYAYEQYF	TGCGCCAGCAGCCTGGACTACGCCTACGAGCAGTACTTC
TRBV6-2/TRBV6-3	TRBD1	TRBJ2-2	NA	CASSYSRTGWNGELFF	TGTGCCAGCAGTTACTCGAGGACAGGGTGGAACGGGGAGCTGTTTTTT
TRBV4-2	NA	TRBJ2-7	NA	CASSPRYHGYEQYF	TGTGCCAGCAGCCCCCGATATCATGGCTACGAGCAGTACTTC
TRBV20-1	TRBD2	TRBJ2-5	few	CSARDSRLAGSQETQYF	TGCAGTGCTAGAGATTCCCGACTAGCGGGCTCGCAAGAGACCCAGTACTTC
TRBV6-5	NA	TRBJ1-1	NA	CASSYSGIGRHPMNTEAFF	TGTGCCAGCAGTTACTCGGGAATCGGCAGGCACCCCATGAACACTGAAGCTTTCTTT
TRBV7-2	NA	TRBJ2-6	NA	CASTWGYSGANVLTF	TGTGCCAGCACATGGGGATACTCTGGGGCCAACGTCCTGACTTTC
TRBV3-1	TRBD2	TRBJ2-3	NA	CASSPLAGGQIPSTDTQYF	TGTGCCAGCAGCCCACTAGCGGGGGGGCAAATCCCTAGCACAGATACGCAGTATTTT
TRBV18	NA	TRBJ1-5	NA	CASSPYGTSKGDQPQHF	TGTGCCAGCTCACCATATGGAACAAGCAAGGGGGATCAGCCCCAGCATTTT
TRBV4-3	TRBD2	TRBJ2-3	few	CASSQEKTSYTQYF	TGCGCCAGCAGCCAAGAAAAGACTAGCTACACGCAGTATTTT
TRBV10-3	NA	TRBJ2-7	NA	CAISVSGTVIYEQYF	TGTGCCATCAGTGTCTCCGGGACCGTTATCTACGAGCAGTACTTC
TRBV20-1	NA	TRBJ2-1	NA	CRPGGPGYNEQFF	TGCAGGCCGGGCGGCCCCGGTTACAATGAGCAGTTCTTC
TRBV7-2	NA	TRBJ2-3	few	CASSLNGGQGDTQYF	TGTGCCAGCAGCTTAAATGGGGGGCAAGGGGATACGCAGTATTTT
TRBV12-3/TRBV12-4	TRBD2	TRBJ2-7	many	CASSSGLAGYDF	TGTGCCAGCAGCTCGGGACTAGCGGGTTACGACTTC
TRBV12-3/TRBV12-4	TRBD1	TRBJ2-7	NA	CASSSWTGSISYEQYF	TGTGCCAGCAGTTCTTGGACAGGGTCGATCTCCTACGAGCAGTACTTC
TRBV29-1	NA	TRBJ1-3	NA	CSVEQAAGNTIYF	TGCAGCGTTGAGCAGGCAGCTGGAAACACCATATATTTT
TRBV29-1	TRBD1	TRBJ1-5	few	CSVGTGRDQPQHF	TGCAGCGTTGGGACAGGGCGAGATCAGCCCCAGCATTTT
TRBV10-3	TRBD2	TRBJ2-7	few	CAIGTSANYEQYF	TGTGCCATCGGGACTAGCGCAAACTACGAGCAGTACTTC
TRBV7-2	TRBD2	TRBJ2-7	NA	CASSLAGTSGTGEQYF	TGTGCCAGCAGCTTAGCGGGGACTAGCGGGACGGGTGAGCAGTACTTC
TRBV7-8	NA	TRBJ2-5	few	CASSLAFGGLVRGETQYF	TGTGCCAGCAGCTTAGCGTTTGGGGGCCTCGTTCGTGGGGAGACCCAGTACTTC
TRBV4-1	NA	TRBJ2-1	many	CASSQEQGYNEQFF	TGCGCCAGCAGCCAAGAACAGGGCTACAATGAGCAGTTCTTC
TRBV24-1	NA	TRBJ2-1	few	CATSDQTPSSYNEQFF	TGTGCCACCAGTGACCAGACACCAAGCTCCTACAATGAGCAGTTCTTC
TRBV18	TRBD2	TRBJ2-1	NA	CASSPQRTSGGFF	TGTGCCAGCTCACCACAGAGGACTAGCGGGGGGTTCTTC
TRBV7-9	TRBD2	TRBJ2-7	few	CASSNSGDYEQYF	TGTGCCAGCAGTAATAGCGGGGACTACGAGCAGTACTTC
TRBV10-3	TRBD2	TRBJ2-1	NA	CAIGLAPGRSYNEQFF	TGTGCCATCGGACTAGCCCCAGGGAGATCCTACAATGAGCAGTTCTTC
TRBV7-2	NA	TRBJ1-1	NA	CASSLAVTANTEAFF	TGTGCCAGCAGCTTAGCCGTGACCGCTAACACTGAAGCTTTCTTT
TRBV14	TRBD1	TRBJ1-1	few	CASSLGQGWSTEAFF	TGTGCCAGCAGCCTCGGACAGGGTTGGAGCACTGAAGCTTTCTTT
TRBV28	TRBD1	TRBJ2-5	NA	CASSLRTGRETQYF	TGTGCCAGCAGTTTAAGGACAGGGAGAGAGACCCAGTACTTC
TRBV24-1	TRBD1	TRBJ2-5	NA	CATSDRDYQETQYF	TGTGCCACATCGGACAGGGATTACCAAGAGACCCAGTACTTC
TRBV12-3/TRBV12-4	TRBD1	TRBJ2-2	many	CASSLAGGTLDTGELFF	TGTGCCAGCAGTTTGGCAGGGGGTACTCTCGACACCGGGGAGCTGTTTTTT
TRBV24-1	TRBD2	TRBJ2-2	NA	CATSDGTSVNTGELFF	TGTGCCACCAGTGACGGGACTAGCGTGAACACCGGGGAGCTGTTTTTT
TRBV20-1	TRBD2	TRBJ2-7	NA	CSARDPSSGGSEQYF	TGCAGTGCTAGAGACCCCTCTAGCGGGGGGTCCGAGCAGTACTTC
TRBV5-1	TRBD1	TRBJ2-3	NA	CASSPWTGDIDTQYF	TGCGCCAGCAGCCCATGGACAGGGGACATAGATACGCAGTATTTT
TRBV20-1	TRBD2	TRBJ2-5	few	CSARQLAGRETQYF	TGCAGTGCGCGTCAATTAGCGGGACGGGAGACCCAGTACTTC
TRBV4-2	NA	TRBJ1-6	NA	CASSQDQRYSPLHF	TGTGCCAGCAGCCAAGATCAGAGGTATTCACCCCTCCACTTT
TRBV20-1	NA	TRBJ2-7	NA	CSARDPRQTDSYEQYF	TGCAGTGCTAGAGATCCTCGACAGACGGATTCCTACGAGCAGTACTTC
TRBV7-2	TRBD2	TRBJ2-3	few	CASSLAALAGTDTQYF	TGTGCCAGCAGCTTAGCGGCGCTAGCGGGCACAGATACGCAGTATTTT
TRBV11-2	NA	TRBJ1-5	many	CASSLGVRGYQPQHF	TGTGCCAGCAGCTTAGGAGTTAGGGGCTATCAGCCCCAGCATTTT
TRBV28	TRBD2	TRBJ2-3	many	CASSPGTSVGDTQYF	TGTGCCAGCAGCCCTGGGACTAGCGTTGGAGATACGCAGTATTTT
TRBV20-1	NA	TRBJ2-7	NA	CSARDRESPPYEQYF	TGCAGTGCTAGAGATCGCGAGTCCCCGCCGTACGAGCAGTACTTC
TRBV30	NA	TRBJ1-4	few	CAWSGGLGEKLFF	TGTGCCTGGAGTGGCGGGTTGGGTGAAAAACTGTTTTTT
TRBV27	TRBD2	TRBJ2-5	NA	CASSLFLAGGKETQYF	TGTGCCAGCAGTTTATTCCTAGCGGGGGGGAAAGAGACCCAGTACTTC
TRBV3-1	NA	TRBJ2-3	few	CASNQGIGTDTQYF	TGTGCCAGCAACCAGGGAATCGGCACAGATACGCAGTATTTT
TRBV5-1	NA	TRBJ2-7	few	CASSSRGGTYEQYF	TGCGCCAGCAGCTCGCGCGGCGGGACATACGAGCAGTACTTC
TRBV4-2	NA	TRBJ2-2	NA	CASSPDRAIGGGELFF	TGTGCCAGCAGTCCCGACAGGGCAATCGGAGGGGGGGAGCTGTTTTTT
TRBV29-1	TRBD1	TRBJ2-1	NA	CSVSAGTAWFF	TGCAGCGTTTCCGCCGGGACAGCCTGGTTCTTC
TRBV18	NA	TRBJ1-5	few	CASSPRSGSQPQHF	TGTGCCAGCTCACCACGGTCAGGGAGCCAGCCCCAGCATTTT
TRBV9	TRBD2	TRBJ2-4	many	CASSGGGLAGFKNIQYF	TGTGCCAGCAGCGGAGGGGGACTAGCGGGATTCAAAAACATTCAGTACTTC